Listed here is a single T cell receptor beta chain. The antigen is unknown. This entry is derived from a study of immune cell composition in non-small cell lung cancer. Using immunoSEQ multiplex PCR, the repertoire was profiled, and TCRdb retains in-frame clones only, with some absent. The sample lists about 7,000 clones, 60% to 75% seen once, with 4.4% in the top ten. The CDR3 covers 14 residues. Germline CDR1 reads LNHDA; CDR2 reads SQIVND (reference sequence). V gave up 5 bases and J gave up 2 bases, with 12 bases separating them. Study results and caveats: Top 10 clone scores and clonality were higher in squamous than adenocarcinoma.

Sequencing input: lung tumor tissue. The sequence was obtained from a human donor with non-small cell lung cancer. The V gene is TRBV19, the J gene TRBJ2-5, with D possibly matching TRBD2 (5 bases). CDR3 DNA sequence: TGTGCCAGTAGTGTCCTAGCAGAACAAGAGACCCAGTACTTC. This sequence encodes CASSVLAEQETQYF.